These 8 T cell receptor beta chains were all obtained from the same sample, sequenced in a study of beta chain features in type 1 diabetes. Study results and caveats: Researchers report that Type 1 diabetes patients had moderately but significantly shorter TCRB CDR3s across all four CD4+ subsets.

All of the isolated RNA was reverse transcribed, so expressed TCRB transcripts were sequenced. Here immunoSEQ multiplex PCR was the method, and the copy in TCRdb shows in-frame clones only, minus some. The sample comprises fewer than 350,000 clones, 15% of which are singletons, and 0.015% rests with the top ten. Antigens of these TCRs are unknown. The specimen sequenced was naive CD4+ T cells from blood. These TCRs come from a man between 18 and 35 years old with type 1 diabetes.

The chain uses TRBV5-6 and TRBJ1-2; D remains ambiguous. From germline, CDR1 is SGHDT and CDR2 YYEEEE. CDR3 length: 13 amino acids. V lost 5 bases and J lost 5, with 13 bases in between. The CDR3 sequence is CASSRGPAYGYTF. In DNA, the CDR3 is TGTGCCAGCAGTCGCGGGCCAGCATATGGCTACACCTTC. The full variable domain, with the rest looked up from reference TRBV5-6 and TRBJ1-2, is DAGVTQSPTHLIKTRGQQVTLRCSPKSGHDTVSWYQQALGQGPQFIFQYYEEEERQRGNFPDRFSGHQFPNYSSELNVNALLLGDSALYLCASSRGPAYGYTFGSGTRLTVV.

This clone was counted only a few times. V and J are TRBV29-1 and TRBJ2-7; TRBD2 is a possible D gene (6 bases). Germline V gene sequence: CDR1 SQVTM, CDR2 ANQGSEA. The CDR3 runs to 13 residues. V was shortened by 6 bases and J by 1 base, with 13 bases between the two germline ends. DNA of the CDR3: TGCAGCGTAGACGAAGGGACTTCCTACGAGCAGTACTTC. As protein: CSVDEGTSYEQYF.

The chain couples TRBV19 to TRBJ2-1; D is perhaps TRBD1 (6 bases). This CDR3 has 12 residues. Germline V gene lookup returns CDR1 LNHDA and CDR2 SQIVND (reference sequence). V was shortened by 4 bases and J by 9 bases, with 10 bases between the two germline ends. For the CDR3, the DNA is TGTGCCAGTAGTAAGCAGGGGTTTGAGCAGTTCTTC. Its protein product is CASSKQGFEQFF.

This chain links TRBV5-4 with TRBJ2-5; the D gene is possibly TRBD2 (6 bases). The germline V gene has CDR1 SGHNT and CDR2 YYREEE (reference sequence). V lost 0 bases, J lost 2 bases, and 11 bases lay in between. This CDR3 region has 15 residues. CDR3 loop: CASSLGPGEQETQYF. For the CDR3, the DNA is TGTGCCAGCAGCTTGGGGCCGGGGGAACAAGAGACCCAGTACTTC. The whole variable domain, remainder taken from reference TRBV5-4 and TRBJ2-5, is ETGVTQSPTHLIKTRGQQVTLRCSSQSGHNTVSWYQQALGQGPQFIFQYYREEENGRGNFPPRFSGLQFPNYSSELNVNALELDDSALYLCASSLGPGEQETQYFGPGTRLLVL.

The V gene is TRBV7-2, the J gene TRBJ2-5, with a tentative D call TRBD2 (6 bases). Germline CDR1 reads SGHTA; CDR2 reads FQGNSA. The CDR3 contains 14 residues. Deletions cut 5 bases from V and 1 base from J, with 11 bases between. In DNA form, the CDR3 reads TGTGCCAGCAGCCCTAGCGTAACCCAAGAGACCCAGTACTTC. It specifies CASSPSVTQETQYF.

J is TRBJ2-5 and V is TRBV11-2, with 7 bases that match TRBD1. The J call may be faulty, since TRBJ2-7 better matches the DNA end. This CDR3 is 14 amino acids long. The germline V gene encodes CDR1 SGHAT and CDR2 FQNNGV. CDR3 sequence: CASSFVAGGYEQYF. Written as DNA, the CDR3 is TGTGCCAGCAGCTTCGTCGCAGGGGGCTACGAGCAGTACTTC.

The V call is TRBV23-1, the J call TRBJ1-1, with D perhaps matching TRBD1 (5 bases). TRBV23-1 is an ORF, with its function uncertain. The CDR3 contains 14 residues. V lost 5 bases to trimming and J lost 8 bases, with 18 bases between them. The CDR3 here is CASSFSREGLEAFF. The CDR3 nucleotides read TGCGCCAGCAGTTTTTCCAGGGAAGGGTTGGAAGCTTTCTTT.

This clone came up a few times. This chain links TRBV7-9 with TRBJ1-4, with D possibly being TRBD1 (5 bases). This CDR3 is built from 16 residues. V was pared by 6 bases and J by 5 bases, with 19 bases between. Germline CDR1 reads SEHNR; CDR2 reads FQNEAQ (reference sequence). This CDR3 reads CASSMLASGINEKLFF. The CDR3, as DNA: TGTGCCAGCAGTATGCTTGCGTCAGGGATCAATGAAAAACTGTTTTTT.